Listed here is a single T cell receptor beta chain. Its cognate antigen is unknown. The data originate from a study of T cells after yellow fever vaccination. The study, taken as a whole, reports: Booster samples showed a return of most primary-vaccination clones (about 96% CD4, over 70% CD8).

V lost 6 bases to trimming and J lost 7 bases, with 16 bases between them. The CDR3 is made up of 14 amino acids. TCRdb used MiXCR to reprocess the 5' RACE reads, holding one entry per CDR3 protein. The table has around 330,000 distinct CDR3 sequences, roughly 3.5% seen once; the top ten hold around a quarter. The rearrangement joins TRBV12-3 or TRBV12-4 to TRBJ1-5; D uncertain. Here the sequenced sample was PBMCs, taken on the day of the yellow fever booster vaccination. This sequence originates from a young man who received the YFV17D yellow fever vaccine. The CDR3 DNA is TGTGCCAGCAGACGGTCTCACTCTATCCAGCCCCAGCATTTT. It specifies CASRRSHSIQPQHF.